This T cell receptor beta chain comes out of a study of T cells after yellow fever vaccination. Findings and limits, study-wide: Re-detected after boosting: most primary clones, almost 97% of CD4 and less than 90% of CD8.

A process of 5'RACE template switching, which added a universal primer site and UMIs, was used to make TCR cDNA. TCRdb reanalysed the 5' RACE reads using MiXCR and keeps one entry per CDR3 protein. Of some 110,000 distinct CDR3 sequences listed, 7.2% were seen once; the top ten hold 2.5% to 3.5%. Germline V gene lookup returns CDR1 LGHDT and CDR2 YNNKEL (reference sequence). V shed 1 base, J shed 10 bases, and the junction held 11 bases outside the gene matches. The CDR3 runs to 15 residues. This clonotype showed up many times. The target antigen is unknown. The source is a young man who received the YFV17D yellow fever vaccine. This specimen was CD4+ T cells sorted from PBMCs, taken roughly 46 days after the first yellow fever vaccination. The V call is TRBV3-1, the J call TRBJ2-5; 8 bases fit TRBD1. The CDR3 sequence is CASSQGEGQGRSQYF. The CDR3, as DNA: TGTGCCAGCAGCCAAGGGGAAGGACAGGGAAGAAGCCAGTACTTC.